Presented here are 20 T cell receptor beta chains from one specimen sequenced in a study of OX40 agonist ivuxolimab in advanced cancers. Only in-frame clones appear in the TCRdb table, and some are missing; sequencing was by immunoSEQ multiplex PCR. The table lists about 20,000 clones, roughly 72% of them singletons, with roughly 20% in the top ten. Sequencing used CD4+ or CD8+ T cells sorted from blood, obtained in a trial of the OX40 agonist ivuxolimab. These receptors all stem from an adult with an advanced solid tumor such as melanoma, head and neck, liver or kidney cancer.

V gene TRBV6-1 combines with J gene TRBJ2-2, with 7 bases matching TRBD2. Germline CDR1 MNHNS, CDR2 SASEGT. This CDR3 contains 14 residues. V gave up 8 bases and J gave up 2 bases; unmatched junction bases: 5. The CDR3 is CASGQRGNTGELFF. Written as DNA, the CDR3 is TGTGCCAGCGGCCAGCGGGGTAACACCGGGGAGCTGTTTTTT.

This chain connects TRBV28 to TRBJ2-2; D not resolved. The CDR3 sequence is 14 residues long. Germline CDR1 and CDR2: MDHEN and SYDVKM. V was shortened by 3 bases and J by 3 bases, with 8 bases between the two germline ends. The CDR3 region is CASSFYSDTGELFF. The CDR3 DNA follows: TGTGCCAGCAGTTTTTATTCGGACACCGGGGAGCTGTTTTTT.

This clone was observed a handful of times. The chain uses TRBV28 and TRBJ2-3; 10 bases align to TRBD2. Trimming at V came to 1 base and at J to 3 bases, leaving 10 bases not matched to a gene. The CDR3 length is 18 residues. Germline V gene sequence: CDR1 MDHEN, CDR2 SYDVKM. The CDR3 region has the DNA TGTGCCAGCAGTTTATACGGCGGGACTAGCGAATGGACAGATACGCAGTATTTT. Translating it yields CASSLYGGTSEWTDTQYF.

The CDR3 reads CASSLAPWRVEETQYF. The CDR3 DNA reads TGTGCCAGCAGCTTAGCGCCCTGGCGGGTTGAAGAGACCCAGTACTTC. This chain uses TRBV7-2 with TRBJ2-5, with a tentative D call TRBD2 (5 bases). The CDR3 is 16 residues long. V shed 0 bases and J shed 3 bases, with 14 bases lying between them. Germline lookup yields CDR1 SGHTA and CDR2 FQGNSA.

This clone was picked up a small number of times. This rearrangement joins TRBV11-3 to TRBJ2-2; D is undetermined. V lost 6 bases, J lost 1 base, and 6 bases lay in between. This CDR3 has 13 amino acids. Germline assignment: CDR1 SGHNT and CDR2 YENEEA. The CDR3 protein is CASSSRNTGELFF. In DNA, the CDR3 is TGTGCCAGCAGTTCTAGGAACACCGGGGAGCTGTTTTTT.

The chain carries TRBV29-1 and TRBJ2-5; 8 bases match TRBD2. This CDR3 is 11 amino acids long. Germline CDR1 and CDR2: SQVTM and ANQGSEA. CDR3: CTVLAAETQYF. Here the CDR3 DNA reads TGCACCGTACTAGCGGCGGAGACCCAGTACTTC.

This chain uses TRBV5-5 with TRBJ2-7; D is possibly TRBD1 or TRBD2 (5 bases each). Germline CDR1 reads SGHKS; CDR2 reads YYEKEE (reference sequence). This CDR3 is 13 amino acids long. Trimming cost V 3 bases and J 6 bases, with 13 bases left between them. The CDR3, as DNA: TGTGCCAGCAGCTGGGGATCAGGGACCGAGCAGTACTTC. Translated: CASSWGSGTEQYF.

This chain connects TRBV11-1 to TRBJ2-2; tentatively, D is TRBD1 (5 bases). CDR1 SGHAT and CDR2 FQDESV come from the germline V gene (reference sequence). V was pared by 6 bases and J by 6 bases, with 8 bases between. This CDR3 spans 12 amino acids. Here the CDR3 reads CASRTDPGELFF. CDR3 DNA sequence: TGTGCCAGCAGGACAGACCCCGGGGAGCTGTTTTTT.

The chain links TRBV28 to TRBJ2-5; TRBD2 matches at 9 bases. Trimming took 3 bases from V and 2 from J; bases not matched to a gene: 7. CDR3 length: 16 residues. The germline V gene has CDR1 MDHEN and CDR2 SYDVKM. The CDR3 region has the DNA TGTGCCAGCAGTTTCGGACTAGCGAGGAGGCAAGAGACCCAGTACTTC. Protein sequence: CASSFGLARRQETQYF.

The chain links TRBV27 to TRBJ2-7, with D tentatively TRBD1 (5 bases). The CDR3 covers 13 residues. Germline CDR1 reads MNHEY; CDR2 reads SMNVEV (reference sequence). V was clipped by 6 bases and J by 4 bases, with 13 bases between them. CDR3 sequence (DNA): TGTGCCAGCAGCCTTACACAGGAGTACGAGCAGTACTTC. Residues: CASSLTQEYEQYF.

The J gene is TRBJ1-1, the V gene TRBV9; possible D gene TRBD1, 5 bases. Trimming pared 4 bases from V and 4 bases from J, leaving 17 bases between. Per germline, CDR1 SGDLS and CDR2 YYNGEE. This CDR3 region has 15 residues. The CDR3 DNA follows: TGTGCCAGCAGCAGAGTGAGGGACGGCGGCACTGAAGCTTTCTTT. This encodes CASSRVRDGGTEAFF.

CDR3 nucleotides: TGTGCCAGTAGTCCGACAGGGGTTTGGGGAACTGAAGCTTTCTTT. This encodes CASSPTGVWGTEAFF. This rearrangement joins TRBV19 to TRBJ1-1; 8 bases are a match to TRBD1. V was clipped by 5 bases and J by 5 bases; unmatched bases: 10. CDR3 size: 15 residues. The germline V gene encodes CDR1 LNHDA and CDR2 SQIVND (reference sequence).

The chain is built from TRBV7-6 and TRBJ1-2; 8 nucleotides agree with TRBD1. The germline V gene encodes CDR1 SGHVS and CDR2 FNYEAQ. The V gene end was trimmed by 5 bases and the J gene end by 6 bases; junction bases not matched to a gene: 5. The CDR3 has 13 amino acids. CDR3 protein: CASSPYRGDGYTF. The CDR3 coding sequence is TGTGCCAGCAGCCCTTACAGGGGGGATGGCTACACCTTC.

The chain combines TRBV11-2 with TRBJ2-7; maybe TRBD2 (5 bases). Trimming took 0 bases from V and 0 from J, leaving 9 bases between them. The CDR3 length is 15 residues. Germline V CDR1 and CDR2: SGHAT, FQNNGV. As DNA, the CDR3 is TGTGCCAGCAGCTTAGAATCGGGGTTCTCCTACGAGCAGTACTTC. It translates to CASSLESGFSYEQYF.

The V gene is TRBV27, the J gene TRBJ1-2; weak D call: TRBD1 (6 bases). V lost 6 bases and J 4 bases, leaving 15 bases between the germline ends. The CDR3 extends over 14 amino acids. The germline V gene encodes CDR1 MNHEY and CDR2 SMNVEV (reference sequence). The chain's CDR3 is CASRARGVVYGYTF. CDR3 coding DNA: TGTGCCAGCAGGGCGAGGGGGGTTGTCTATGGCTACACCTTC.

J is TRBJ1-2 and V is TRBV11-2; no definite D call. Trimming left V 2 bases short and J 8 bases short, with 18 bases between. CDR1 is SGHAT, CDR2 FQNNGV, per germline. The CDR3 loop spans 15 amino acids. The CDR3 region is CASSLSISAPWGYTF. The CDR3 DNA reads TGTGCCAGCAGCTTATCCATTTCCGCCCCGTGGGGCTACACCTTC.

This clone was detected only once. The CDR3 DNA reads TGCGCCAGCGTTGAGGGGACTACCTATGGCTACACCTTC. It translates to CASVEGTTYGYTF. The chain links TRBV10-2 to TRBJ1-2; maybe TRBD1 (5 bases). Trimming stripped 8 bases from V and 4 bases from J, with 14 bases between. The CDR3 is made up of 13 amino acids. Germline V gene sequence: CDR1 WSHSY, CDR2 SAAADI.

The V gene is TRBV29-1, the J gene TRBJ2-7, with 8 bases lining up with TRBD2. With 2 bases clipped from V and 1 base from J, the junction kept 7 bases outside the gene matches. The CDR3 spans 15 residues. Germline assignment: CDR1 SQVTM and CDR2 ANQGSEA. CDR3 DNA: TGCAGCGTTGAACTTCTCGGGGGGGAATCCTACGAGCAGTACTTC. Its translation is CSVELLGGESYEQYF.

By share of the sample, this clone is medium-sized (0.01 to 0.1%). V usage is TRBV7-9 and J usage is TRBJ1-1; weak D call: TRBD1 (6 bases). This CDR3 is 15 amino acids long. Trimming took off 4 bases at V and 6 bases at J, with 18 bases between the two ends. CDR1 is SEHNR, CDR2 FQNEAQ, per germline (reference sequence). The CDR3 DNA is TGTGCCAGCAGCTCCGCCCCTACAGGGATCGCTGAAGCTTTCTTT. Amino acids: CASSSAPTGIAEAFF.

The chain recombines TRBV7-9 with TRBJ1-2, with D unresolved. CDR1 and CDR2 from the germline V gene are SEHNR and FQNEAQ (reference sequence). The CDR3 is 17 residues long. The V and J ends lost 2 bases and 5 bases respectively, with 21 bases between them. The CDR3 bases are TGTGCCAGCAGCTTAAGTTCTCACCCTATATCATTATATGGCTACACCTTC. Translation gives CASSLSSHPISLYGYTF.